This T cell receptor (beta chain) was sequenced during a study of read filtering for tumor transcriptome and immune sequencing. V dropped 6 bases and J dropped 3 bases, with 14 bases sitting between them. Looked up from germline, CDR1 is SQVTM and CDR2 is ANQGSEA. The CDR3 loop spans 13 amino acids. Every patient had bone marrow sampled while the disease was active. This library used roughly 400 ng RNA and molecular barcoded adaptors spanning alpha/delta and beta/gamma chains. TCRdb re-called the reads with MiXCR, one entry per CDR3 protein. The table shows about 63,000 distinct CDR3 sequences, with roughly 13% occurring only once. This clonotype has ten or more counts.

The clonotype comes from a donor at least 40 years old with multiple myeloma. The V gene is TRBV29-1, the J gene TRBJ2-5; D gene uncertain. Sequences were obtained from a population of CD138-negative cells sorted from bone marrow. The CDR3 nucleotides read TGCAGCGTCCCCGGACGGAAAGAAGAGACCCAGTACTTC. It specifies CSVPGRKEETQYF.